The sequence of this T cell receptor beta chain was determined in a study of radiation and T cells in renal cell carcinoma. Regarding the study as a whole: Top tumor clonotypes rose in blood 2 weeks post-radiation, then contracted.

Clones were sequenced by immunoSEQ multiplex PCR, and TCRdb holds only the in-frame ones, with some missing. The sample has more than 75,000 clones; 82% are singletons. Documented time point: baseline pretreatment blood. As for treatment: 15 Gy SBRT to primary tumor, nephrectomy 4 weeks later. There are a few counts of this clone. Its antigen remains unidentified. Germline V gives CDR1 SEHNR, CDR2 FQNEAQ (reference sequence). V was clipped by 8 bases and J by 1 base; unmatched bases: 8. CDR3 length: 14 residues. Material: blood, obtained from a patient whose treatment included radiotherapy and nephrectomy. J is TRBJ2-7 and V is TRBV7-9; 7 bases fit TRBD1. This TCR was recovered from a man aged 55-75 years with renal cell carcinoma. This chain's CDR3 is CASGGQEKSYEQYF. The CDR3 nucleotides are TGTGCCAGCGGCGGACAGGAGAAATCCTACGAGCAGTACTTC.